This passage covers 15 T cell receptor beta chains from one sample sequenced in a study of cytomegalovirus exposure and HLA in healthy donors. Repertoires were generated with immunoSEQ multiplex PCR, while TCRdb's copy carries only in-frame clones and drops some. The table includes some 290,000 clones, 88% detected once. The sequenced sample consisted of PBMCs. These receptors came from a man aged 25 to 45 in good health and CMV-seronegative.

V usage is TRBV29-1 and J usage is TRBJ2-7, with 8 nucleotides matching TRBD1. The V gene end was trimmed by 4 bases and the J gene end by 0 bases; junction bases not matched to a gene: 5. Germline assignment: CDR1 SQVTM and CDR2 ANQGSEA. The CDR3 spans 14 residues. CDR3 sequence: CSVVLQGASYEQYF. In DNA, the CDR3 is TGCAGCGTTGTTCTCCAGGGGGCCTCCTACGAGCAGTACTTC.

The rearrangement links TRBV18 to TRBJ1-4, with D perhaps matching TRBD1 (6 bases). CDR1 is KGHSH and CDR2 is LQKENI in the germline V gene. The V gene lost 3 bases and the J gene lost 2 bases, with 10 bases spanning the gap. The CDR3 is 15 residues long. CDR3 sequence reads: CASSPPRGTNEKLFF. In DNA, the CDR3 is TGTGCCAGCTCACCCCCCAGGGGCACTAATGAAAAACTGTTTTTT.

The CDR3 here is CAWSITQGGTAEAFF. CDR3 DNA: TGTGCCTGGAGTATCACCCAGGGAGGGACGGCTGAAGCTTTCTTT. The chain couples TRBV30 to TRBJ1-1; weak D call: TRBD1 (5 bases). CDR1 GTSNPN and CDR2 SVGIG come from the germline V gene (reference sequence). Trimming took off 2 bases at V and 6 bases at J, with 19 bases between the two ends. This CDR3 has 15 residues.

The V call is TRBV27, the J call TRBJ2-1; TRBD2 matches at 15 bases. The CDR3 covers 18 residues. Losses at the gene ends were 5 bases for V and 6 bases for J; bases not matched to a gene: 11. Germline loops: CDR1 MNHEY, CDR2 SMNVEV (reference sequence). The CDR3 region has the DNA TGTGCCAGCAGTCCCTTCCCGGGACTAGCGGGGGGTACCAATGAGCAGTTCTTC. Translated: CASSPFPGLAGGTNEQFF.

This clone was counted a single time. Additional DNA sequences in this sample encode the identical CDR3. J is TRBJ1-1 and V is TRBV5-4, with a tentative D call TRBD1 (6 bases). V was pared by 0 bases and J by 0 bases, with 6 bases between. In germline, CDR1 is SGHNT, CDR2 YYREEE (reference sequence). The CDR3 totals 14 residues. CDR3 region: CASSLDRVNTEAFF. The CDR3 DNA reads as TGTGCCAGCAGCTTGGACAGGGTGAACACTGAAGCTTTCTTT.

This chain connects TRBV6-6 to TRBJ2-1; 8 bases align to TRBD1. In germline, CDR1 is MNHNY, CDR2 SVGAGI (reference sequence). The CDR3 extends over 11 amino acids. The J segment lost 12 bases and the V segment lost 6 bases, leaving 4 bases of the junction unmatched. The CDR3 loop is CASRADRGQFF. As DNA, the CDR3 is TGTGCCAGCAGGGCCGACAGGGGGCAGTTCTTC.

This rearrangement joins TRBV2 to TRBJ1-1, with D perhaps TRBD1 (5 bases). The CDR3 length is 13 residues. Between the trimmed V and J ends, which lost 6 bases and 4 bases, there was a span of 12 bases. Germline CDR1 is SNHLY and CDR2 is FYNNEI. The CDR3, as DNA: TGTGCCAGCAGGTGGACGGGGGGCACTGAAGCTTTCTTT. The encoded protein is CASRWTGGTEAFF.

This sequence joins TRBV9 and TRBJ1-4; D is ambiguous. The CDR3 contains 12 residues. Per germline, CDR1 SGDLS and CDR2 YYNGEE. Trimming stripped 3 bases from V and 8 bases from J, with 8 bases between. The CDR3 loop is CASSDTEEKLFF. As DNA, the CDR3 is TGTGCCAGCAGCGATACGGAGGAAAAACTGTTTTTT.

The gene calls are TRBV2 and TRBJ2-5; TRBD2 might be the D (6 bases). The CDR3 loop spans 14 amino acids. With 7 bases removed from V and 4 bases from J, the gap between germline ends came to 16 bases. Looked up from germline, CDR1 is SNHLY and CDR2 is FYNNEI. CDR3 region: CASIHRGNRETQYF. In nucleotides, the CDR3 is TGTGCCAGCATTCACCGGGGGAACCGAGAGACCCAGTACTTC.

J is TRBJ2-5 and V is TRBV5-1; D gene unclear. The length of the CDR3 is 14 residues. V was shortened by 7 bases and J by 5 bases, with 18 bases between the two germline ends. Germline assignment: CDR1 SGHRS and CDR2 YFSETQ. Written as DNA, the CDR3 is TGCGCCAGCCAACCCGGGTCCACCGGGGAGACCCAGTACTTC. Translating gives CASQPGSTGETQYF.

This clone appeared once. The same CDR3 can be traced to other DNA sequences in this sample. This sequence joins TRBV5-1 and TRBJ1-2; TRBD1 matches 7 bases. V lost 0 bases to trimming and J lost 4 bases; unmatched junction nucleotides: 0. CDR1 is SGHRS, CDR2 YFSETQ, per germline. The CDR3 has 13 amino acids. CDR3 coding DNA: TGCGCCAGCAGCTTGGCAGGGGGCTATGGCTACACCTTC. This codes for CASSLAGGYGYTF.

This clone turned up a few times. The genes are TRBV6-5 and TRBJ2-5, with 14 bases lining up with TRBD2. The CDR3 runs 15 residues. The V and J ends lost 6 bases and 4 bases, in that order; junction bases with no gene match: 4. Germline CDR1 is MNHEY and CDR2 is SVGAGI. The CDR3 DNA reads as TGTGCCAGCAGCCGGACTAGCGGGGGGAGAGAGACCCAGTACTTC. Amino acid sequence: CASSRTSGGRETQYF.

V is TRBV28 and J is TRBJ1-2; unclear D gene. Trimming removed 4 bases at V and 6 bases at J, with 15 bases between. Per the germline V gene, CDR1 is MDHEN and CDR2 is SYDVKM. CDR3 length: 14 residues. The CDR3 DNA reads TGTGCCAGCAGTTATGGAGGGTCAGAACATGGCTACACCTTC. This encodes CASSYGGSEHGYTF.

J is TRBJ1-6 and V is TRBV19; 7 bases fit TRBD1. V gave up 6 bases and J gave up 3 bases; unmatched junction bases: 8. The germline gives CDR1 LNHDA, CDR2 SQIVND (reference sequence). The CDR3 is 16 amino acids. The CDR3 reads CASSSGQAVYNSPLHF. CDR3 sequence (DNA): TGTGCCAGTAGCTCCGGACAGGCGGTCTATAATTCACCCCTCCACTTT.

DNA of the CDR3: TGTGCCAGCAGCCGACAGGGGAACACTGAAGCTTTCTTT. Translation: CASSRQGNTEAFF. The chain joins TRBV6-4 to TRBJ1-1; TRBD1 aligns across 7 bases. Per the germline V gene, CDR1 is MRHNA and CDR2 is SNTAGT. The CDR3 extends over 13 amino acids. The ends lost 6 bases at V and 1 base at J; junction bases unmatched: 2.